This T cell receptor beta chain was retrieved from a study of regulatory T cells. Overall study findings and caveats: The two patients with the most severe autoimmunity showed the strongest Treg restriction. In CD3G deficiency, regulatory T cells had lower Shannon diversity than autologous conventional CD4+ and control regulatory cells.

Amplification used 52 TRBV primers and 13 TRBJ primers. Method: immunoSEQ multiplex PCR; TCRdb's copy keeps in-frame clones and lacks some. The sample lists about 6,100 clones, 85% to 90% seen once, with more than 1.5% in the top ten. To note about this clone: Its antigen remains unknown.

The specimen sequenced was CD4+ Tregs sorted from blood. This receptor was identified in a young adult with CD3G deficiency.

This chain's CDR3 is CASRREAVDTQYF. The CDR3, as DNA: TGTGCCAGCAGGCGGGAGGCCGTCGATACGCAGTATTTT. This chain links TRBV28 with TRBJ2-3, with 8 positions matching TRBD2. Germline trimming cut 6 bases from V and 6 bases from J; bases unmatched to any gene: 5. The germline V gene encodes CDR1 MDHEN and CDR2 SYDVKM. CDR3 length equals 13 residues.